One and the same sample provided the 16 T cell receptor beta chains below, sequenced in a study of chemoradiotherapy in HPV16-positive cancers. The data were produced by immunoSEQ multiplex PCR, yet TCRdb's version contains in-frame clones alone and is incomplete. The table has about 15,000 clones, around 88% seen once. This specimen consisted of blood, obtained from a patient who underwent chemoradiotherapy. Source of these receptors: a human donor with HPV-associated anogenital cancer.

This clone was seen only a few times. The chain couples TRBV5-5 to TRBJ1-6; D not certain. This CDR3 is 15 amino acids long. Germline V gene data show CDR1 as SGHKS and CDR2 as YYEKEE (reference sequence). V lost 1 base to trimming and J lost 2 bases, with 7 bases between them. For the CDR3, the DNA is TGTGCCAGCAGCTTGCGGGGAACCTATAATTCACCCCTCCACTTT. Translated: CASSLRGTYNSPLHF.

This clone showed up just a few times. The chain couples TRBV28 to TRBJ2-3; D is undetermined. Germline CDR1 is MDHEN and CDR2 is SYDVKM. Trimming cost V 3 bases and J 1 base, with 2 bases left between them. The CDR3 length is 12 residues. The CDR3: CASSLGTDTQYF. The CDR3 region has the DNA TGTGCCAGCAGTTTGGGCACAGATACGCAGTATTTT.

The chain carries TRBV30 and TRBJ1-2, with D possibly TRBD1 on 6 matching bases. V was pared by 2 bases and J by 7 bases, with 23 bases between. CDR3 length equals 16 residues. From germline, CDR1 is GTSNPN and CDR2 SVGIG (reference sequence). The CDR3 here is CAWSKPHRELMGGYTF. In DNA form, the CDR3 reads TGTGCCTGGAGTAAACCCCACAGGGAACTAATGGGTGGCTACACCTTC.

The gene calls are TRBV5-5 and TRBJ2-4; tentatively, D is TRBD1 (6 bases). Trimming took off 2 bases at V and 0 bases at J, with 9 bases between the two ends. This CDR3 is 15 amino acids long. The V gene's germline CDR1 is SGHKS and CDR2 YYEKEE (reference sequence). The CDR3 region has the DNA TGTGCCAGCAGCTTCGAGGGGGTAGCCAAAAACATTCAGTACTTC. Residues: CASSFEGVAKNIQYF.

The J gene is TRBJ2-7, the V gene TRBV2, with D hard to call. CDR1 is SNHLY and CDR2 is FYNNEI in the germline V gene. CDR3 length: 10 residues. V shed 9 bases and J shed 2 bases, with 5 bases lying between them. CDR3 protein: CASGAYEQYF. The CDR3 DNA is TGTGCCAGTGGGGCCTACGAGCAGTACTTC.

J is TRBJ2-7 and V is TRBV7-9; perhaps TRBD1 as D (6 bases). Trimming took 4 bases from V and 3 from J, leaving 13 bases between them. The CDR3 runs to 14 residues. The V gene's germline CDR1 is SEHNR and CDR2 FQNEAQ (reference sequence). CDR3 DNA sequence: TGTGCCAGCAGCTCAGGGGCTAGACTCTACGAGCAGTACTTC. Its protein is CASSSGARLYEQYF.

The chain joins TRBV5-1 to TRBJ2-5; D ambiguous. Trimming took off 3 bases at V and 1 base at J, with 7 bases between the two ends. The CDR3 is 13 amino acids. The germline V gene encodes CDR1 SGHRS and CDR2 YFSETQ. CDR3 sequence reads: CASSSQPQETQYF. The CDR3 DNA is TGCGCCAGCAGCTCACAGCCCCAAGAGACCCAGTACTTC.

The V and J genes are TRBV5-1 and TRBJ2-1, with 11 nucleotides matching TRBD2. Germline CDR1 reads SGHRS; CDR2 reads YFSETQ. The CDR3 runs 15 residues. With 3 bases clipped from V and 6 bases from J, the junction kept 5 bases outside the gene matches. The CDR3 sequence: CASSSGLAGFNEQFF. As DNA, the CDR3 is TGCGCCAGCAGCTCAGGACTAGCGGGTTTCAATGAGCAGTTCTTC.

The rearrangement links TRBV14 to TRBJ2-3; weak D call: TRBD2 (6 bases). Germline lookup yields CDR1 SGHDN and CDR2 FVKESK. The CDR3 runs 11 residues. The V and J ends lost 4 bases and 8 bases respectively, with 7 bases between them. CDR3 residues: CASSPGVTQYF. In DNA, the CDR3 is TGTGCCAGCAGCCCGGGGGTTACGCAGTATTTT. Together with reference TRBV14 and TRBJ2-3, the CDR3 gives the full variable domain: EAGVTQFPSHSVIEKGQTVTLRCDPISGHDNLYWYRRVMGKEIKFLLHFVKESKQDESGMPNNRFLAERTGGTYSTLKVQPAELEDSGVYFCASSPGVTQYFGPGTRLTVL.

The chain recombines TRBV30 with TRBJ2-3; D gene unclear. Germline V gene data show CDR1 as GTSNPN and CDR2 as SVGIG (reference sequence). The V end lost 1 base, the J end lost 4 bases, and 3 bases lay between the germline ends. The CDR3 sequence is 11 residues long. The CDR3 bases are TGTGCCTGGAGTGGGTCAGATACGCAGTATTTT. It translates to CAWSGSDTQYF. Drawing the rest from reference TRBV30 and TRBJ2-3, the complete variable domain is SQTIHQWPATLVQPVGSPLSLECTVEGTSNPNLYWYRQAAGRGLQLLFYSVGIGQISSEVPQNLSASRPQDRQFILSSKKLLLSDSGFYLCAWSGSDTQYFGPGTRLTVL.

V and J are TRBV30 and TRBJ2-5; 7 positions match TRBD2. CDR3 length equals 13 residues. Germline V gene lookup returns CDR1 GTSNPN and CDR2 SVGIG (reference sequence). V trimming: 3 bases; J trimming: 7 bases; junction bases outside the gene matches: 8. The CDR3, as DNA: TGTGCCTGGAGAGAGAGCGGACTAGGGACCCAGTACTTC. Its translation is CAWRESGLGTQYF.

The chain recombines TRBV28 with TRBJ2-5; 7 bases are a match to TRBD2. The CDR3 has 14 residues. V dropped 1 base and J dropped 4; count of bases not matched to a gene: 3. From germline, CDR1 is MDHEN and CDR2 SYDVKM. The chain's CDR3 is CASSLLGRGETQYF. The DNA for the CDR3 is TGTGCCAGCAGTTTATTAGGGAGGGGAGAGACCCAGTACTTC.

The V and J genes are TRBV11-2 and TRBJ2-3; 12 positions match TRBD2. Germline values: CDR1 SGHAT, CDR2 FQNNGV. The CDR3 length is 18 residues. Trimming cost V 1 base and J 1 base; bases outside gene matches: 6. CDR3 region: CASSLGLAGVGGTDTQYF. CDR3 coding DNA: TGTGCCAGCAGCTTAGGACTAGCGGGAGTAGGGGGCACAGATACGCAGTATTTT.

The chain carries TRBV18 and TRBJ2-7, with TRBD1 identical over 11 bases. Germline V gives CDR1 KGHSH, CDR2 LQKENI. The CDR3 runs 14 residues. Losses at the gene ends were 4 bases for V and 7 bases for J; bases not matched to a gene: 6. The CDR3 spells CASSLGQGAGEQYF. As DNA, the CDR3 is TGTGCCAGCTCACTTGGACAGGGGGCGGGGGAGCAGTACTTC.

V usage is TRBV27 and J usage is TRBJ2-5; D perhaps matches TRBD1 (5 bases). The CDR3 contains 12 residues. Germline V gives CDR1 MNHEY, CDR2 SMNVEV (reference sequence). Trimming removed 6 bases from V and 7 bases from J, with 12 bases in between. This chain's CDR3 is CASSRQSGTQYF. The CDR3 nucleotides read TGTGCCAGCAGCCGACAGTCGGGGACCCAGTACTTC.

The V and J genes are TRBV4-1 and TRBJ1-5, with 8 bases matching TRBD1. The V segment lost 0 bases and the J segment 8 bases; nucleotides outside the gene matches: 15. The V gene's germline CDR1 is MGHRA and CDR2 YSYEKL. CDR3 length equals 18 residues. DNA for the CDR3: TGCGCCAGCAGCCAAGATGGACGGGCAGGGGGCGTGAGGGAGCCCCAGCATTTT. Its protein is CASSQDGRAGGVREPQHF.